Sequencing of this T cell receptor (beta chain) was carried out in a study of blood T cell repertoires in COVID-19. Overall study: Acute-phase and convalescent COVID-19 samples originated in the United States, Italy and Spain. T cells, B-cell-depleted T cells, or PBMCs supplied cDNA or gDNA.

Germline V gives CDR1 MDHEN, CDR2 SYDVKM. This CDR3 has 16 amino acids. J lost 3 bases, V lost 5 bases, and 12 bases had no gene match. Per the original methods: By means of reference gene primer amplification, nucleated cell counts were estimated. Clones were sequenced by immunoSEQ multiplex PCR, and TCRdb holds only the in-frame ones, with some missing. The V and J calls and clone size are taken from that table; D and trimming were inferred from the DNA. The table shows 140,000 to 150,000 clones, with 75% to 90% occurring only once. The V call is TRBV28, the J call TRBJ1-2; TRBD1 agrees at 7 bases. The clonotype comes from a woman aged 60-75 years with active COVID-19. Sequencing was performed on peripheral blood. The CDR3 nucleotides read TGTGCCAGCAGTCTTACGAGTTCCGGGACAGACTATGGCTACACCTTC. As protein: CASSLTSSGTDYGYTF.